This T cell receptor beta chain was identified during a study of cytomegalovirus exposure and HLA in healthy donors. Study-wide context: Drawn from HLA-typed donors, 83 million or so unique TCRs were held in an early data release.

The PCR made use of 60 Vbeta and 13 Jbeta primers. TCRdb keeps only in-frame clones here, not all; method: immunoSEQ multiplex PCR. Altogether 75,000 to 100,000 clones are present, approximately 73% being singletons, with the ten largest covering about 3.5%. The study's findings and limits: In a later analysis, DRB1 alleles had the most associated TCRs; HLA-C alleles the fewest. In a later analysis, compared with equally common non-associated chains, HLA-associated beta chains were more expanded.

V gave up 5 bases and J gave up 6 bases; unmatched junction bases: 8. This CDR3 spans 15 amino acids. Germline-derived CDR1 and CDR2 are LNHDA and SQIVND (reference sequence). This clone has a single count. No antigen is known for it. The specimen sequenced was PBMCs. The TCR comes from a middle-aged man in good health and CMV-seronegative. The gene calls are TRBV19 and TRBJ2-2, with 8 bases identical to TRBD1. CDR3 DNA sequence: TGTGCCAGTAGTGAAAGGACAGGGCTTTCCGGGGAGCTGTTTTTT. It encodes CASSERTGLSGELFF.